A single sample gave rise to the 20 T cell receptor beta chains below, sequenced in a study of human T cells and chemical hapten exposure. Time point: pre-sensitization, week 0. Stated treatment: therapeutic diphenylcyclopropenone sensitization with weekly scalp DPC. TCRdb recomputed calls from the RACE reads with MiXCR, one row per CDR3 protein. The sample shows 65,000 to 90,000 distinct CDR3 sequences, about 15% of them seen only once. The sample was whole blood, taken in connection with sensitization to the hapten diphenylcyclopropenone (DPC). These receptors originate from a woman in her 50s with alopecia areata. Some clones in this sample may be carry-over from other donors' samples.

A remark on this clonotype: As the CDR3 is not closed by the conserved phenylalanine or tryptophan, this likely results from a read error. This rearrangement joins TRBV6-6 to TRBJ1-1; no reliable D call. Trimming pared 8 bases from V and 1 base from J, leaving 5 bases between. CDR3 length: 11 amino acids. The germline V gene encodes CDR1 MNHNY and CDR2 SVGAGI (reference sequence). This CDR3 reads CASAPNTEAFL. CDR3 in DNA: TGTGCCAGCGCTCCGAACACTGAAGCTTTCCTT.

The chain carries TRBV29-1 and TRBJ1-2; D unclear. The V end was cut by 6 bases, the J end by 8 bases, with 4 bases between. The germline V gene encodes CDR1 SQVTM and CDR2 ANQGSEA. CDR3 size: 8 residues. CDR3 in amino acids: CSVGGYTF. Written as DNA, the CDR3 is TGCAGCGTGGGGGGCTACACCTTC.

This clonotype has only a few counts. This chain uses TRBV7-8 with TRBJ1-2; 9 positions match TRBD1. The germline CDR1 and CDR2 sequences are SGHVS and FQNEAQ. With V trimmed by 2 bases and J by 3 bases, 4 bases remained unmatched. The CDR3 is 15 amino acids. CDR3 DNA: TGTGCCAGCAGCTTATGGACAGGGGACGACTATGGCTACACCTTC. Its translation: CASSLWTGDDYGYTF.

This clonotype was observed a few times. The gene calls are TRBV7-9 and TRBJ2-7, with unresolved D. In germline, CDR1 is SEHNR, CDR2 FQNEAQ (reference sequence). V was trimmed by 0 bases and J by 1 base, leaving 13 bases between them. The CDR3 has 16 residues. CDR3 sequence: CASSLAHPSWSYEQYF. Here the CDR3 DNA reads TGTGCCAGCAGCTTAGCGCATCCGAGCTGGTCCTACGAGCAGTACTTC.

The CDR3 nucleotides read TGTGCCAGCAGTTGGGCAGCAGAGACCCAGTACTTC. As protein: CASSWAAETQYF. This chain joins TRBV28 and TRBJ2-5; D not certain. The V and J ends lost 4 bases and 4 bases respectively, with 7 bases between them. Germline assignment: CDR1 MDHEN and CDR2 SYDVKM. The CDR3 loop spans 12 amino acids.

The chain uses TRBV5-6 and TRBJ2-2; 10 bases map to TRBD1. The CDR3 consists of 16 residues. V lost 4 bases to trimming and J lost 0 bases; unmatched junction nucleotides: 3. The germline gives CDR1 SGHDT, CDR2 YYEEEE. The CDR3 nucleotides read TGTGCCAGCAGCCTAGACAGGGGGCCGAACACCGGGGAGCTGTTTTTT. It is translated as CASSLDRGPNTGELFF. Supplemented by reference TRBV5-6 and TRBJ2-2, the full variable domain reads DAGVTQSPTHLIKTRGQQVTLRCSPKSGHDTVSWYQQALGQGPQFIFQYYEEEERQRGNFPDRFSGHQFPNYSSELNVNALLLGDSALYLCASSLDRGPNTGELFFGEGSRLTVL.

This clonotype was counted a few times. The chain uses TRBV10-3 and TRBJ2-5; TRBD2 might be the D (6 bases). The germline V gene has CDR1 ENHRY and CDR2 SYGVKD. Trimming stripped 6 bases from V and 4 bases from J, with 6 bases between. The CDR3 loop spans 11 amino acids. CDR3 nucleotides: TGTGCCATCAGGGAGGGAGAGACCCAGTACTTC. Translated, it gives CAIREGETQYF.

The gene calls are TRBV6-1 and TRBJ2-7; no clear D gene. The CDR3 extends over 15 amino acids. Trimming left V 2 bases short and J 2 bases short, with 13 bases between. Germline lookup yields CDR1 MNHNS and CDR2 SASEGT. CDR3 coding DNA: TGTGCCAGCAGTGAACAAGGGCAGATGACCTACGAGCAGTACTTC. This gives the protein CASSEQGQMTYEQYF.

The sample holds a few counts of this clonotype. V gene TRBV11-2 combines with J gene TRBJ2-1, with D perhaps being TRBD1 or TRBD2 (5 bases each). Per germline, CDR1 SGHAT and CDR2 FQNNGV. CDR3 size: 12 residues. The germline V and J ends were trimmed by 5 bases and 12 bases, with 14 bases remaining between them. The CDR3 loop is CASSPNRDPQFF. The CDR3 nucleotides read TGTGCCAGCAGCCCCAACCGGGACCCGCAGTTCTTC.

This clonotype has just a few counts. The gene calls are TRBV20-1 and TRBJ2-3; D remains ambiguous. The germline CDR1 and CDR2 sequences are DFQATT and SNEGSKA (reference sequence). CDR3 length: 15 residues. Trimming left V 3 bases short and J 0 bases short, with 13 bases between. CDR3 DNA sequence: TGCAGTGCTAGGGCCCCGCCTATTAGCACAGATACGCAGTATTTT. It is translated as CSARAPPISTDTQYF.

This clonotype was found many times. The chain's CDR3 is CAISRLAETDTQYF. The CDR3 DNA is TGTGCCATCAGTCGACTAGCGGAAACAGATACGCAGTATTTT. The genes are TRBV10-3 and TRBJ2-3, with TRBD2 matching 9 bases. Per germline, CDR1 ENHRY and CDR2 SYGVKD. The CDR3 loop spans 14 amino acids. Unmatched junction bases numbered 3, after V lost 5 bases and J lost 3 bases.

The rearrangement uses TRBV20-1 and TRBJ2-1, with 8 bases matching TRBD2. CDR1 is DFQATT, CDR2 SNEGSKA, per germline (reference sequence). J gave up 4 bases and V 1 base, and 6 bases lay outside the gene matches. This CDR3 is built from 15 residues. Here the CDR3 DNA reads TGCAGTGCTAGAGGGCCGAGCGGGAGTTACAATGAGCAGTTCTTC. Encoded protein: CSARGPSGSYNEQFF.

CDR3 sequence: CASSGGPNIQYF. The CDR3 nucleotides read TGTGCCAGCAGCGGGGGGCCTAACATTCAGTACTTC. The chain carries TRBV9 and TRBJ2-4, with D perhaps TRBD1 (6 bases). The CDR3 consists of 12 residues. V lost 3 bases and J lost 7, with 8 bases in between. Germline CDR1 SGDLS, CDR2 YYNGEE.

This clonotype came up a few times. V gene TRBV6-2 or TRBV6-3 combines with J gene TRBJ2-6; no firm D call. Deletions cut 7 bases from V and 2 bases from J, with 18 bases between. The length of the CDR3 is 17 residues. Germline V gives CDR1 MNHEY, CDR2 SVGEGT. The CDR3 region is CASTPPRAGPGANVLTF. The CDR3 region has the DNA TGTGCCAGCACCCCACCCCGAGCTGGTCCTGGGGCCAACGTCCTGACTTTC.

In this sample, this clonotype turned up a few times. The chain combines TRBV10-1 with TRBJ2-5; 11 nucleotides agree with TRBD2. V gave up 0 bases and J gave up 4 bases; unmatched junction bases: 7. Per the germline V gene, CDR1 is WNHNN and CDR2 is SYGVQD (reference sequence). The CDR3 is 17 residues long. This CDR3 is CASSESSRLAGRETQYF. CDR3 DNA sequence: TGCGCCAGCAGTGAGTCTAGCCGACTAGCGGGAAGAGAGACCCAGTACTTC.

In this sample, this clonotype turned up many times. V usage is TRBV11-2 and J usage is TRBJ2-3, with D possibly being TRBD1 (6 bases). The CDR3 has 14 residues. V lost 4 bases and J 6 bases, leaving 14 bases between the germline ends. CDR1 is SGHAT and CDR2 is FQNNGV in the germline V gene. The CDR3 here is CASSSSQGLDTQYF. The CDR3 DNA reads TGTGCCAGCAGCTCATCGCAGGGGTTGGATACGCAGTATTTT.

There are a few counts of this clonotype. The chain joins TRBV28 to TRBJ2-7; D not resolved. V lost 10 bases to trimming and J lost 2 bases, with 12 bases between them. This CDR3 is 12 amino acids long. CDR1 is MDHEN, CDR2 SYDVKM, per germline. The CDR3 sequence: CATATAAYEQYF. Here the CDR3 DNA reads TGTGCCACCGCGACCGCTGCCTACGAGCAGTACTTC.

This clonotype was counted many times. The CDR3: CAISDQGYYEQYF. DNA of the CDR3: TGTGCCATCAGTGATCAAGGATACTACGAGCAGTACTTC. The chain combines TRBV10-3 with TRBJ2-7; D not resolved. The CDR3 runs to 13 residues. Trimming shortened V by 3 bases and J by 3 bases, and 9 bases separated the two germline ends. CDR1 ENHRY and CDR2 SYGVKD come from the germline V gene.

This clonotype was observed a few times. CDR3 residues: CSARGGMNTEAFF. The CDR3 DNA is TGCAGCGCCAGAGGAGGAATGAACACTGAAGCTTTCTTT. This sequence joins TRBV29-1 and TRBJ1-1; no firm D call. The CDR3 covers 13 residues. Germline-derived CDR1 and CDR2 are SQVTM and ANQGSEA. V was cut by 7 bases and J by 0 bases, with 12 bases left in between.

This sequence joins TRBV7-2 and TRBJ2-4; D uncertain. Trimming cost V 2 bases and J 6 bases, with 11 bases left between them. Looked up from germline, CDR1 is SGHTA and CDR2 is FQGNSA. This CDR3 region has 14 residues. CDR3 residues: CASSLSPGVNIQYF. As DNA, the CDR3 is TGTGCCAGCAGCTTATCGCCAGGAGTAAACATTCAGTACTTC. The complete variable domain, with remaining parts taken from reference TRBV7-2 and TRBJ2-4, reads GAGVSQSPSNKVTEKGKDVELRCDPISGHTALYWYRQSLGQGLEFLIYFQGNSAPDKSGLPSDRFSAERTGGSVSTLTIQRTQQEDSAVYLCASSLSPGVNIQYFGAGTRLSVL.